The 30 T cell receptor beta chains below come from one sample, sequenced in a study of control samples from healthy donors and cancer patients. TCRdb's table, derived via immunoSEQ multiplex PCR, lists solely in-frame clones and lacks some. The table includes around 150,000 clones, over 85% detected once. Material for sequencing was blood. These receptors were collected from a man aged 25-45 years in good health.

The rearrangement joins TRBV27 to TRBJ1-5; maybe TRBD1 (5 bases). Looked up from germline, CDR1 is MNHEY and CDR2 is SMNVEV (reference sequence). V shed 3 bases and J shed 6 bases, with 15 bases lying between them. This CDR3 spans 15 amino acids. CDR3 sequence reads: CASSFGPGGGQPQHF. CDR3 sequence (DNA): TGTGCCAGCAGTTTTGGTCCCGGGGGAGGTCAGCCCCAGCATTTT.

The J gene is TRBJ2-1, the V gene TRBV7-8, with TRBD1 matching 7 bases. CDR1 and CDR2 (germline): SGHVS, FQNEAQ. J lost 10 bases, V lost 3 bases, and 12 bases had no gene match. The CDR3 extends over 15 amino acids. The CDR3 DNA follows: TGTGCCAGCAGCTTCCCCGGGACAGCCCGTTCGGAGCAGTTCTTC. Its translation is CASSFPGTARSEQFF.

The J gene is TRBJ2-2, the V gene TRBV3-1 (or the pseudogene TRBV3-2); TRBD2 matches 8 bases. V shed 6 bases, J shed 5 bases, and the junction held 5 bases outside the gene matches. CDR3 size: 14 residues. The germline CDR1 and CDR2 sequences are LGHDT and YNNKEL (reference sequence). Written as DNA, the CDR3 is TGTGCCAGCAGGAAGCGGGAGTCGACCGGGGAGCTGTTTTTT. The encoded protein is CASRKRESTGELFF.

The chain recombines TRBV29-1 with TRBJ2-1; D remains ambiguous. Germline CDR1 reads SQVTM; CDR2 reads ANQGSEA. The CDR3 covers 15 residues. V dropped 2 bases and J dropped 6 bases, with 17 bases sitting between them. CDR3 DNA: TGCAGCGTTGAACCACCTCTTCTCCAGGTCAATGAGCAGTTCTTC. Translating gives CSVEPPLLQVNEQFF.

The rearrangement links TRBV28 to TRBJ1-4; 10 bases are shared with TRBD1. The CDR3 spans 17 residues. Germline V gene sequence: CDR1 MDHEN, CDR2 SYDVKM. The trim removed 7 bases at V and 5 bases at J, leaving 13 bases unmatched. CDR3 residues: CASTKTGGAGGNEKLFF. DNA for the CDR3: TGTGCCAGCACCAAGACAGGGGGCGCGGGGGGCAATGAAAAACTGTTTTTT.

The count of this clone is one. The genes are TRBV6-6 and TRBJ1-3, with 7 bases that match TRBD1. V lost 5 bases, J lost 0 bases, and 1 base stayed unmatched. Germline CDR1 is MNHNY and CDR2 is SVGAGI (reference sequence). The CDR3 runs 14 residues. The CDR3 loop is CASSGTASGNTIYF. In DNA form, the CDR3 reads TGTGCCAGCAGTGGGACAGCCTCTGGAAACACCATATATTTT.

This clone was recorded a few times. The V call is TRBV5-1, the J call TRBJ2-3; TRBD2 aligns across 11 bases. Trimming took 4 bases from V and 0 from J; bases not matched to a gene: 10. From germline, CDR1 is SGHRS and CDR2 YFSETQ. CDR3 length equals 18 residues. The CDR3 coding sequence is TGCGCCAGCAGCCTTCGCCGACTAGCGGGGAGCAGCACAGATACGCAGTATTTT. Protein sequence: CASSLRRLAGSSTDTQYF. Together with reference TRBV5-1 and TRBJ2-3, the CDR3 gives the full variable domain: KAGVTQTPRYLIKTRGQQVTLSCSPISGHRSVSWYQQTPGQGLQFLFEYFSETQRNKGNFPGRFSGRQFSNSRSEMNVSTLELGDSALYLCASSLRRLAGSSTDTQYFGPGTRLTVL.

This clone has a single count. The V call is TRBV6-5, the J call TRBJ2-1; D call uncertain. CDR1 is MNHEY, CDR2 SVGAGI, per germline. Deletions cut 6 bases from V and 6 bases from J, with 6 bases between. The CDR3 extends over 11 amino acids. Here the CDR3 DNA reads TGTGCCAGCAGGGCCACCAATGAGCAGTTCTTC. It encodes CASRATNEQFF.

This clone was recorded once. V is TRBV7-2 and J is TRBJ1-3; tentative D call: TRBD1 (5 bases). Trimming left V 8 bases short and J 0 bases short, with 11 bases between. The germline V gene has CDR1 SGHTA and CDR2 FQGNSA. CDR3 size: 14 residues. Here the CDR3 reads CASGGSHSGNTIYF. CDR3 bases: TGTGCCAGCGGGGGGAGCCACTCTGGAAACACCATATATTTT.

This chain connects TRBV18 to TRBJ2-7; a possible D gene is TRBD1 (7 bases). Trimming pared 4 bases from V and 5 bases from J, leaving 15 bases between. Germline values: CDR1 KGHSH, CDR2 LQKENI. CDR3 length equals 14 residues. The CDR3 nucleotides are TGTGCCAGCTCACGACAGGGACTCCTAGACGAGCAGTACTTC. The encoded protein is CASSRQGLLDEQYF.

The chain recombines TRBV7-9 with TRBJ1-3, with TRBD1 matching 10 bases. The germline gives CDR1 SEHNR, CDR2 FQNEAQ (reference sequence). The V segment lost 4 bases and the J segment 3 bases; nucleotides outside the gene matches: 6. This CDR3 spans 16 amino acids. The CDR3 loop reads CASSSTGTGDGNTIYF. The CDR3 DNA reads TGTGCCAGCAGCTCAACCGGGACAGGGGATGGAAACACCATATATTTT.

The V gene is TRBV25-1, the J gene TRBJ2-3; 9 nucleotides match TRBD2. The CDR3 covers 17 residues. The germline V gene encodes CDR1 MGHDK and CDR2 SYGVNS. J was trimmed by 2 bases and V by 0 bases; bases with no gene match: 6. The CDR3 DNA is TGTGCCAGCAGTGAATATGGGCTAGCGGGGATCACAGATACGCAGTATTTT. Residues: CASSEYGLAGITDTQYF. Drawing the rest from reference TRBV25-1 and TRBJ2-3, the complete variable domain is EADIYQTPRYLVIGTGKKITLECSQTMGHDKMYWYQQDPGMELHLIHYSYGVNSTEKGDLSSESTVSRIRTEHFPLTLESARPSHTSQYLCASSEYGLAGITDTQYFGPGTRLTVL.

The rearrangement joins TRBV6-5 to TRBJ1-1; the D gene is possibly TRBD1 (5 bases). The germline CDR1 and CDR2 sequences are MNHEY and SVGAGI. The CDR3 loop spans 13 amino acids. Trimming shortened V by 5 bases and J by 2 bases, and 9 bases separated the two germline ends. The CDR3 DNA sequence: TGTGCCAGCAGTCCGGGACCAAACACTGAAGCTTTCTTT. It specifies CASSPGPNTEAFF.

The V and J genes are TRBV9 and TRBJ1-3; D is undetermined. This CDR3 is built from 17 residues. Trimming stripped 0 bases from V and 0 bases from J, with 13 bases between. The germline V gene has CDR1 SGDLS and CDR2 YYNGEE. The CDR3 reads CASSVGFRRHSGNTIYF. DNA of the CDR3: TGTGCCAGCAGCGTAGGGTTTAGGAGGCACTCTGGAAACACCATATATTTT.

J is TRBJ2-7 and V is TRBV3-1 (or the pseudogene TRBV3-2); TRBD1 is a possible D gene (5 bases). The ends were cut back, 4 bases at V and 0 bases at J, with 13 bases in the middle. Germline V gives CDR1 LGHDT, CDR2 YNNKEL (reference sequence). The CDR3 has 15 residues. The CDR3 nucleotides are TGTGCCAGCAGCCCAAGTAGGGGCACCTCCTACGAGCAGTACTTC. Protein: CASSPSRGTSYEQYF.

The rearrangement links TRBV24-1 to TRBJ2-7, with D unclear. The ends were cut back, 4 bases at V and 6 bases at J, with 12 bases in the middle. Germline-derived CDR1 and CDR2 are KGHDR and SFDVKD. The CDR3 has 13 residues. For the CDR3, the DNA is TGTGCCACCAGTGACAGGTCCCTGGGCGAGCAGTACTTC. Protein sequence: CATSDRSLGEQYF.

V gene TRBV15 combines with J gene TRBJ2-1; D is undetermined. Germline loops: CDR1 LNHNV, CDR2 YYDKDF (reference sequence). Between the trimmed V and J ends, which lost 7 bases and 6 bases, there was a span of 16 bases. This CDR3 comprises 14 residues. CDR3 protein: CATTYSRLANEQFF. DNA of the CDR3: TGTGCCACCACCTACTCCCGACTGGCCAATGAGCAGTTCTTC.

Note on this clone: Other nucleotide sequences in the sample specify the same CDR3. The chain has TRBV18 and TRBJ2-2, with 14 bases matching TRBD2. Germline-derived CDR1 and CDR2 are KGHSH and LQKENI. CDR3 length equals 19 residues. V shed 3 bases and J 6 bases; nucleotides not matched to a gene: 12. CDR3 residues: CASSPRGLAGDRYSGELFF. CDR3 sequence (DNA): TGTGCCAGCTCACCTCGGGGACTAGCGGGAGACCGTTACTCCGGGGAGCTGTTTTTT.

V is TRBV6-5 and J is TRBJ2-7; D not resolved. Trimming pared 8 bases from V and 2 bases from J, leaving 10 bases between. CDR1 MNHEY and CDR2 SVGAGI come from the germline V gene. CDR3 length equals 12 residues. CDR3 protein: CASLSSAYEQYF. The CDR3 DNA follows: TGTGCCAGCCTGTCAAGCGCCTACGAGCAGTACTTC.

The rearrangement joins TRBV10-3 to TRBJ2-3; 7 bases are shared with TRBD2. This CDR3 is 15 amino acids long. V lost 4 bases, J lost 2 bases, and 6 bases stayed unmatched. The germline V gene encodes CDR1 ENHRY and CDR2 SYGVKD. The CDR3 region has the DNA TGTGCCATCAGTGGGGGGGGGACCTTCACAGATACGCAGTATTTT. This codes for CAISGGGTFTDTQYF.

The chain has TRBV18 and TRBJ2-1, with D possibly TRBD2 on 5 matching bases. The CDR3 loop spans 16 amino acids. Germline-derived CDR1 and CDR2 are KGHSH and LQKENI. V was clipped by 3 bases and J by 9 bases, with 21 bases between them. CDR3 DNA sequence: TGTGCCAGCTCACCTTCCCAGGCAGGTCGAGCGGTTGAGCAGTTCTTC. This translates into CASSPSQAGRAVEQFF.

The rearrangement links TRBV6-2 or TRBV6-3 to TRBJ2-6; D possibly corresponds to TRBD1 (6 bases). V was cut by 6 bases and J by 2 bases, with 14 bases left in between. The CDR3 loop spans 16 amino acids. Germline CDR1 is MNHEY and CDR2 is SVGEGT. The CDR3 protein is CASSPTGYTGANVLTF. The CDR3 DNA sequence: TGTGCCAGCAGCCCTACAGGGTATACTGGGGCCAACGTCCTGACTTTC.

The chain employs TRBV27 and TRBJ1-6, with a tentative D call TRBD1 (6 bases). Trimming took off 7 bases at V and 2 bases at J, with 12 bases between the two ends. The CDR3 length is 15 residues. Germline V gene sequence: CDR1 MNHEY, CDR2 SMNVEV (reference sequence). The CDR3 nucleotides are TGTGCCAGCAAGGGGGAGCAGGCCTATAATTCACCCCTCCACTTT. This translates into CASKGEQAYNSPLHF.

V usage is TRBV12-3 or TRBV12-4 and J usage is TRBJ1-6; D call uncertain. Trimming left V 3 bases short and J 10 bases short, with 7 bases between. The CDR3 covers 12 residues. The CDR3 sequence is CASSFGLSPLHF. The CDR3 DNA sequence: TGTGCCAGCAGTTTTGGGTTGTCACCCCTCCACTTT.

The chain has TRBV27 and TRBJ1-1; D might be TRBD1 (6 bases). The germline gives CDR1 MNHEY, CDR2 SMNVEV (reference sequence). The CDR3 length is 14 residues. Trimming took off 4 bases at V and 7 bases at J, with 16 bases between the two ends. CDR3 coding DNA: TGTGCCAGCAGTTGGGAAGGGGGATTCGGTGAAGCTTTCTTT. It encodes CASSWEGGFGEAFF.

The chain links TRBV5-1 to TRBJ2-5, with D possibly being TRBD2 (7 bases). The CDR3 totals 16 residues. Germline V lookup: CDR1 SGHRS, CDR2 YFSETQ. V was pared by 4 bases and J by 4 bases, with 20 bases between. CDR3 amino acids: CASSDASGGAPETQYF. The CDR3 DNA follows: TGCGCCAGCAGCGATGCCTCTGGGGGGGCCCCAGAGACCCAGTACTTC.

V gene TRBV18 combines with J gene TRBJ2-7, with D possibly being TRBD2 (5 bases). The V gene's germline CDR1 is KGHSH and CDR2 LQKENI. V lost 6 bases and J lost 6, with 12 bases in between. The CDR3 loop spans 12 amino acids. Here the CDR3 reads CASSREGREQYF. CDR3 sequence (DNA): TGTGCCAGCTCCCGTGAGGGCCGCGAGCAGTACTTC.

The chain couples TRBV7-9 to TRBJ2-7; tentative D call: TRBD1 (6 bases). V lost 5 bases and J 4 bases, leaving 15 bases between the germline ends. The CDR3 has 14 amino acids. Germline V lookup: CDR1 SEHNR, CDR2 FQNEAQ (reference sequence). The CDR3 coding sequence is TGTGCCAGCAGCCTCTACAGGGATAGATACGAGCAGTACTTC. It is translated as CASSLYRDRYEQYF.

The V and J genes are TRBV7-6 and TRBJ1-5; perhaps TRBD1 as D (6 bases). CDR1 SGHVS and CDR2 FNYEAQ come from the germline V gene. The CDR3 runs 13 residues. V was shortened by 6 bases and J by 7 bases, with 13 bases between the two germline ends. CDR3 nucleotides: TGTGCCAGCAGTAGGGACATAGCCCAGCCCCAGCATTTT. It codes for CASSRDIAQPQHF.

This clone occurred once. The rearrangement joins TRBV10-3 to TRBJ1-1; D is possibly TRBD1 (5 bases). The V end was cut by 7 bases, the J end by 3 bases, with 12 bases between. The CDR3 runs 13 residues. Germline values: CDR1 ENHRY, CDR2 SYGVKD. The CDR3 DNA sequence: TGTGCCATCACCCCCGGGGGGGACACTGAAGCTTTCTTT. Translating it yields CAITPGGDTEAFF.